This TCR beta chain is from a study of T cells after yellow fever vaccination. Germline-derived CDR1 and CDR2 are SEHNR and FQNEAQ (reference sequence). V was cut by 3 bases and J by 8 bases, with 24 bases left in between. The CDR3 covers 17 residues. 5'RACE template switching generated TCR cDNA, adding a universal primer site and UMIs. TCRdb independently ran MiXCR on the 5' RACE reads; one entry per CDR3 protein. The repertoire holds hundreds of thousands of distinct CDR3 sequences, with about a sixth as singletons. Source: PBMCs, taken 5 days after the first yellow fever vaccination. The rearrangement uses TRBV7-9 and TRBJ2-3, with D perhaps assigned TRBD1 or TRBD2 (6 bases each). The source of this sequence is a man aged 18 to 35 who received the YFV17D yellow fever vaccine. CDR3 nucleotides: TGTGCCAGCAGCTTTGCGGGGACACTTAACGGTCTTCGTACGCAGTATTTT. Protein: CASSFAGTLNGLRTQYF.